The 25 T cell receptor beta chains below all came from one sample that was sequenced in a study of blood T cell repertoires in COVID-19. The repertoire was sequenced with immunoSEQ multiplex PCR; TCRdb's copy has only in-frame clones and lacks some. The sample consists of roughly 220,000 clones, 82% of them appearing once. Sequencing was done on a sample of peripheral blood. Every receptor here comes from a woman older than 75 with COVID-19, enrolled during active disease.

V gene TRBV9 combines with J gene TRBJ2-1, with no clear D. Between the trimmed V and J ends, which lost 0 bases and 9 bases, there was a span of 10 bases. CDR3 length equals 13 residues. CDR1 SGDLS and CDR2 YYNGEE come from the germline V gene. The CDR3 protein is CASSVVVGPEQFF. The CDR3 coding sequence is TGTGCCAGCAGCGTAGTGGTTGGCCCTGAGCAGTTCTTC.

This clone appeared a few times. The rearrangement links TRBV7-2 to TRBJ2-3; possible D gene TRBD2, 6 bases. This CDR3 region has 14 residues. Trimming stripped 3 bases from V and 5 bases from J, with 12 bases between. Germline loops: CDR1 SGHTA, CDR2 FQGNSA. Here the CDR3 reads CASSFTGVQDTQYF. Written as DNA, the CDR3 is TGTGCCAGCAGCTTTACGGGAGTCCAAGATACGCAGTATTTT.

A few counts support this clone. V and J are TRBV5-1 and TRBJ1-5; 10 bases match TRBD1. The CDR3 loop spans 15 amino acids. Germline V gene sequence: CDR1 SGHRS, CDR2 YFSETQ. With 0 bases clipped from V and 4 bases from J, the junction kept 1 base outside the gene matches. This chain's CDR3 is CASSLGTGGNQPQHF. The DNA of the CDR3 is TGCGCCAGCAGCTTGGGGACAGGGGGGAATCAGCCCCAGCATTTT. The full variable domain, with the rest looked up from reference TRBV5-1 and TRBJ1-5, is KAGVTQTPRYLIKTRGQQVTLSCSPISGHRSVSWYQQTPGQGLQFLFEYFSETQRNKGNFPGRFSGRQFSNSRSEMNVSTLELGDSALYLCASSLGTGGNQPQHFGDGTRLSIL.

V and J are TRBV5-4 and TRBJ1-6; 7 bases align to TRBD1. CDR1 is SGHNT and CDR2 is YYREEE in the germline V gene (reference sequence). This CDR3 is built from 15 residues. The V gene end was trimmed by 4 bases and the J gene end by 5 bases; junction bases not matched to a gene: 6. Here the CDR3 DNA reads TGTGCCAGCAGCCCCTCCGGGACAGATAATTCACCCCTCCACTTT. Its protein product is CASSPSGTDNSPLHF.

The CDR3 nucleotides read TGTGCCAGTAGAGTAGATTTAACTAGCACAGATACGCAGTATTTT. Its translation: CASRVDLTSTDTQYF. The V call is TRBV19, the J call TRBJ2-3; no firm D call. This CDR3 comprises 15 residues. The V and J ends lost 6 bases and 0 bases respectively, with 13 bases between them. The germline gives CDR1 LNHDA, CDR2 SQIVND (reference sequence).

The rearrangement links TRBV5-6 to TRBJ1-6; TRBD1 matches at 7 bases. This CDR3 comprises 18 residues. Germline CDR1 SGHDT, CDR2 YYEEEE. Trimming at V came to 0 bases and at J to 9 bases, leaving 15 bases not matched to a gene. CDR3 nucleotides: TGTGCCAGCAGCTTGGGGGAAGACAGGGCGGGTTACCGTTCACCCCTCCACTTT. Translated, it gives CASSLGEDRAGYRSPLHF.

This clone has just a few counts. This chain joins TRBV29-1 and TRBJ2-1; 8 nucleotides line up with TRBD2. The germline CDR1 and CDR2 sequences are SQVTM and ANQGSEA. CDR3 size: 10 residues. V dropped 6 bases and J dropped 12; count of bases not matched to a gene: 4. CDR3 amino acids: CSVTSGLQFF. DNA for the CDR3: TGCAGCGTCACTAGCGGACTGCAGTTCTTC.

The V call is TRBV18, the J call TRBJ2-1; the D gene is possibly TRBD2 (5 bases). This CDR3 is built from 15 residues. The germline V gene encodes CDR1 KGHSH and CDR2 LQKENI. V was trimmed by 0 bases and J by 3 bases, leaving 9 bases between them. The CDR3 DNA sequence: TGTGCCAGCTCACCACCGTCCGGGGTCTACAATGAGCAGTTCTTC. The encoded protein is CASSPPSGVYNEQFF.

Regarding this clone: Relative to the germline gene, one junction end is altered; a read error may explain this. Distinct nucleotide sequences in the sample also encode this CDR3. The chain is built from TRBV7-3 and TRBJ2-7; the match to TRBD2 covers 13 bases. CDR3 length equals 15 residues. Germline values: CDR1 SGHTA, CDR2 FQGTGA. The CDR3 region is CASSSGLAGSYEQYF. The CDR3 DNA sequence: TGTGCCAGTAGCTCGGGACTAGCGGGGTCCTACGAGCAGTACTTC. Full variable domain (outside the CDR3, taken from reference TRBV7-3 and TRBJ2-7): GAGVSQTPSNKVTEKGKYVELRCDPISGHTALYWYRQSLGQGPEFLIYFQGTGAADDSGLPNDRFFAVRPEGSVSTLKIQRTERGDSAVYLCASSSGLAGSYEQYFGPGTRLTVT.

This clone has a handful of counts. The genes are TRBV28 and TRBJ2-1, with D hard to call. The ends were cut back, 4 bases at V and 0 bases at J, with 13 bases in the middle. The CDR3 extends over 16 amino acids. The germline V gene encodes CDR1 MDHEN and CDR2 SYDVKM. The CDR3 reads CASSSTRVLSYNEQFF. CDR3 bases: TGTGCCAGCAGTTCCACCCGGGTCCTCTCCTACAATGAGCAGTTCTTC.

There are a few counts of this clone. The chain carries TRBV11-2 and TRBJ2-1; 7 bases map to TRBD2. Unmatched junction bases numbered 3, after V lost 4 bases and J lost 0 bases. The CDR3 length is 15 residues. Looked up from germline, CDR1 is SGHAT and CDR2 is FQNNGV. CDR3 DNA: TGTGCCAGCAGCTCACTAGCGTCCTCCTACAATGAGCAGTTCTTC. Its protein product is CASSSLASSYNEQFF.

The chain employs TRBV2 and TRBJ2-2; D possibly corresponds to TRBD1 (6 bases). V dropped 9 bases and J dropped 6 bases, with 14 bases sitting between them. The germline V gene encodes CDR1 SNHLY and CDR2 FYNNEI. This CDR3 has 13 residues. The CDR3 is CASWGQAAGELFF. CDR3 in DNA: TGTGCCAGTTGGGGGCAGGCCGCCGGGGAGCTGTTTTTT.

This sequence joins TRBV7-2 and TRBJ2-2; tentative D call: TRBD1 (6 bases). V was trimmed by 2 bases and J by 4 bases, leaving 8 bases between them. Germline CDR1 reads SGHTA; CDR2 reads FQGNSA. This CDR3 has 14 residues. Here the CDR3 DNA reads TGTGCCAGCAGCTTACGACAGGCCACCGGGGAGCTGTTTTTT. The encoded protein is CASSLRQATGELFF.

The chain combines TRBV11-2 with TRBJ2-5; D perhaps matches TRBD1 (5 bases). V lost 1 base, J lost 5 bases, and 17 bases lay in between. The CDR3 length is 16 residues. Germline lookup yields CDR1 SGHAT and CDR2 FQNNGV. The chain's CDR3 is CASSLGASGSGETQYF. The CDR3 nucleotides are TGTGCCAGCAGCTTAGGGGCCAGTGGGTCAGGGGAGACCCAGTACTTC.

The CDR3 sequence is CASSPLGTEGEKLFF. Written as DNA, the CDR3 is TGTGCCAGCTCACCACTCGGGACAGAAGGAGAAAAACTGTTTTTT. The chain is built from TRBV18 and TRBJ1-4; TRBD1 matches at 7 bases. This CDR3 region has 15 residues. CDR1 is KGHSH and CDR2 is LQKENI in the germline V gene. V was clipped by 1 base and J by 8 bases; unmatched bases: 7.

CDR3 DNA sequence: TGTGCCAGCAGCCAAGCTCCAGGGAGGTATGGCTACACCTTC. It yields the protein CASSQAPGRYGYTF. V gene TRBV3-1 (or the pseudogene TRBV3-2) combines with J gene TRBJ1-2, with D possibly TRBD1 on 5 matching bases. Trimming took off 1 base at V and 5 bases at J, with 11 bases between the two ends. Germline CDR1 LGHDT, CDR2 YNNKEL (reference sequence). The CDR3 spans 14 residues.

The rearrangement joins TRBV6-5 to TRBJ1-5; possible D gene TRBD1, 5 bases. Per the germline V gene, CDR1 is MNHEY and CDR2 is SVGAGI. There are 14 residues in the CDR3. Trimming removed 6 bases at V and 7 bases at J, with 16 bases between. In DNA, the CDR3 is TGTGCCAGCAGGGACTACACAGGTCACCAGCCCCAGCATTTT. Translating gives CASRDYTGHQPQHF.

The CDR3 DNA is TGCGCCAGCAGTCCTACCATCCGGGACAGGGGGCGAAATGGCATGAACACTGAAGCTTTCTTT. It is translated as CASSPTIRDRGRNGMNTEAFF. The rearrangement joins TRBV4-1 to TRBJ1-1; 12 nucleotides line up with TRBD1. From germline, CDR1 is MGHRA and CDR2 YSYEKL. The CDR3 extends over 21 amino acids. The J segment lost 0 bases and the V segment lost 6 bases, leaving 20 bases of the junction unmatched.

This clone was observed a few times. This sample includes further DNA sequences coding for the same CDR3. V gene TRBV19 combines with J gene TRBJ2-1; TRBD2 matches at 10 bases. The ends lost 4 bases at V and 3 bases at J; junction bases unmatched: 0. The CDR3 covers 14 residues. The germline V gene has CDR1 LNHDA and CDR2 SQIVND (reference sequence). For the CDR3, the DNA is TGTGCCAGTAGTAGGACTAGCGGCTACAATGAGCAGTTCTTC. Its protein product is CASSRTSGYNEQFF.

The chain has TRBV11-2 and TRBJ2-1; 9 bases map to TRBD2. Unmatched junction bases numbered 16, after V lost 7 bases and J lost 6 bases. This CDR3 contains 17 residues. Germline V gene data show CDR1 as SGHAT and CDR2 as FQNNGV. This chain's CDR3 is CASTRLFSGRGGNEQFF. CDR3 in DNA: TGTGCCAGCACCCGATTATTTAGCGGGAGAGGGGGCAATGAGCAGTTCTTC.

The V gene is TRBV20-1, the J gene TRBJ1-5; D not certain. This CDR3 has 12 residues. In germline, CDR1 is DFQATT, CDR2 SNEGSKA (reference sequence). V dropped 3 bases and J dropped 11 bases, with 14 bases sitting between them. Here the CDR3 reads CSASSGTVSQHF. CDR3 sequence (DNA): TGCAGTGCTAGTTCAGGAACTGTGTCCCAGCATTTT.

The sample holds one count of this clone. The chain uses TRBV18 and TRBJ2-7; TRBD1 aligns across 7 bases. V lost 3 bases, J lost 0 bases, and 11 bases stayed unmatched. Per germline, CDR1 KGHSH and CDR2 LQKENI. The CDR3 loop spans 17 amino acids. In DNA, the CDR3 is TGTGCCAGCTCACCCAACCGGGGACAGCAGACCTCCTACGAGCAGTACTTC. Protein sequence: CASSPNRGQQTSYEQYF.

The table lists this clone with a count of one. The chain employs TRBV2 and TRBJ1-2; 9 bases align to TRBD1. The germline CDR1 and CDR2 sequences are SNHLY and FYNNEI. V trimming: 6 bases; J trimming: 5 bases; junction bases outside the gene matches: 10. This CDR3 comprises 15 residues. The CDR3 is CASRGTGGASYGYTF. The DNA for the CDR3 is TGTGCCAGCAGAGGAACAGGGGGCGCTTCGTATGGCTACACCTTC. Full variable domain (missing parts from reference TRBV2 and TRBJ1-2): EPEVTQTPSHQVTQMGQEVILRCVPISNHLYFYWYRQILGQKVEFLVSFYNNEISEKSEIFDDQFSVERPDGSNFTLKIRSTKLEDSAMYFCASRGTGGASYGYTFGSGTRLTVV.

J is TRBJ2-7 and V is TRBV4-3, with 10 bases that match TRBD2. The germline V gene has CDR1 LGHNA and CDR2 YSLEER. J was trimmed by 0 bases and V by 6 bases; bases with no gene match: 5. The CDR3 has 15 residues. CDR3 residues: CASRLGLAASYEQYF. CDR3 DNA sequence: TGCGCCAGCAGACTCGGACTAGCGGCCTCCTACGAGCAGTACTTC.

The V gene is TRBV19, the J gene TRBJ2-4; 8 bases align to TRBD1. Germline V gene data show CDR1 as LNHDA and CDR2 as SQIVND (reference sequence). CDR3 length: 16 residues. V shed 7 bases and J 2 bases; nucleotides not matched to a gene: 10. For the CDR3, the DNA is TGTGCCAGTACCGTCGGACAGGGTAGTTCCAAAAACATTCAGTACTTC. Translating gives CASTVGQGSSKNIQYF.